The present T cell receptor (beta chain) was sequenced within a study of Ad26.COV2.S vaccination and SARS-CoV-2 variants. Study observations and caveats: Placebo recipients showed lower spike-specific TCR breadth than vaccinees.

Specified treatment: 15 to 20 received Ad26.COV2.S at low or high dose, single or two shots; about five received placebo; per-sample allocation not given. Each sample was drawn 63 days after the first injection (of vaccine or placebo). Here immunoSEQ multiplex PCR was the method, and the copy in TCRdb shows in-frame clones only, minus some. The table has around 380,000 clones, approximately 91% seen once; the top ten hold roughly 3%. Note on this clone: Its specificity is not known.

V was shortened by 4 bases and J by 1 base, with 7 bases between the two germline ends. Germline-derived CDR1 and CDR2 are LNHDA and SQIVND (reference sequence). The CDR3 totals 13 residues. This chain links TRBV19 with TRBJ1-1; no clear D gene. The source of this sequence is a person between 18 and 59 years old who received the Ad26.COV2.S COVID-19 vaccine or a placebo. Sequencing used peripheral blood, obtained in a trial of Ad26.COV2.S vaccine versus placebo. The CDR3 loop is CASSTQRNTEAFF. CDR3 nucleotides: TGTGCCAGTAGTACACAGAGGAACACTGAAGCTTTCTTT.